The clone carrying this T cell receptor beta chain has more than one count but fewer than ten. This entry belongs to a study of shared clonotypes between healthy human individuals. Approximately 30,000 T cell genomes (around 310 ng DNA) went into each PBMC replicate. Measured with immunoSEQ multiplex PCR; TCRdb has only the in-frame clones, and not every one. The repertoire holds roughly 450,000 clones, with more than 65% as singletons. The CDR3 has 14 amino acids. J gave up 5 bases and V 4 bases, and 5 bases lay outside the gene matches. Germline lookup yields CDR1 SGHRS and CDR2 YFSETQ. The sequence was obtained from a woman in her 40s in good health. Some clones in this sample may be carry-over from other donors' samples. Sequencing input: PBMCs. The rearrangement joins TRBV5-1 to TRBJ2-1; the match to TRBD1 covers 8 bases. CDR3 nucleotides: TGCGCCAGCAGCGCAAACAGGGGGAACAATGAGCAGTTCTTC. This gives the protein CASSANRGNNEQFF.